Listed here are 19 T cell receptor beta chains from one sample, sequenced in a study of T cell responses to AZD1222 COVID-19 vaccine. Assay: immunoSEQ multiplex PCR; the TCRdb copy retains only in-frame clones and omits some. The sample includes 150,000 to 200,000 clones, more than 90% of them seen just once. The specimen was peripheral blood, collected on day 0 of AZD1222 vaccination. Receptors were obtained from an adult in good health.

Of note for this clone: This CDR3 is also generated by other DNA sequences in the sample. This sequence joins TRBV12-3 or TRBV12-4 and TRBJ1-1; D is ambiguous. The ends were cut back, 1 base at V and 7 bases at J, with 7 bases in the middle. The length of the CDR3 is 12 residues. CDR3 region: CASSLGGDEAFF. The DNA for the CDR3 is TGTGCCAGCAGTTTAGGGGGAGATGAAGCTTTCTTT.

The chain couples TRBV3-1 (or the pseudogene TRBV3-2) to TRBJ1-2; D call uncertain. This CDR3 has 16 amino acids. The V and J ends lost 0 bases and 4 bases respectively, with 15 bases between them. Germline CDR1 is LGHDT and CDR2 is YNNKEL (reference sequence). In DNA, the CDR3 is TGTGCCAGCAGCCAAGATCGCGCCTCAGGATCCTATGGCTACACCTTC. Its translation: CASSQDRASGSYGYTF.

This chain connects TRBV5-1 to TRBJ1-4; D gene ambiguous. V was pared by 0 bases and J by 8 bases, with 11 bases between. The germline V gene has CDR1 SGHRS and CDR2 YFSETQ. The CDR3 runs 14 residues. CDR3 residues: CASSLGAVWEKLFF. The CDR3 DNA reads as TGCGCCAGCAGCTTGGGGGCAGTATGGGAAAAACTGTTTTTT. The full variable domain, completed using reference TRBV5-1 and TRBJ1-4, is KAGVTQTPRYLIKTRGQQVTLSCSPISGHRSVSWYQQTPGQGLQFLFEYFSETQRNKGNFPGRFSGRQFSNSRSEMNVSTLELGDSALYLCASSLGAVWEKLFFGSGTQLSVL.

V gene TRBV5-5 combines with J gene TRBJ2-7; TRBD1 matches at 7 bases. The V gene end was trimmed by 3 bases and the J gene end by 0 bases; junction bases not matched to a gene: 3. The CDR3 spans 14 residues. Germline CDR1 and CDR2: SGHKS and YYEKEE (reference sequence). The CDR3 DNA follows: TGTGCCAGCAGCTCATACAGGGGCTCCTACGAGCAGTACTTC. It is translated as CASSSYRGSYEQYF.

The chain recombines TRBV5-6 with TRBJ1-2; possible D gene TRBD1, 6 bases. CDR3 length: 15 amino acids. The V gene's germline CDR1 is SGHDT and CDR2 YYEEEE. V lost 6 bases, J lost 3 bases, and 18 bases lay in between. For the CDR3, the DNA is TGTGCCAGCACCTCCCCCAGAAAGGGGGACTATGGCTACACCTTC. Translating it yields CASTSPRKGDYGYTF. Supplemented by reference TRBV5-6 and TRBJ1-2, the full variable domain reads DAGVTQSPTHLIKTRGQQVTLRCSPKSGHDTVSWYQQALGQGPQFIFQYYEEEERQRGNFPDRFSGHQFPNYSSELNVNALLLGDSALYLCASTSPRKGDYGYTFGSGTRLTVV.

As DNA, the CDR3 is TGTGCCAGCAGCGCCCAGACAGGAGCGAACACCGGGGAGCTGTTTTTT. As protein: CASSAQTGANTGELFF. V and J are TRBV9 and TRBJ2-2; TRBD1 is a possible D gene (6 bases). Between the trimmed V and J ends, which lost 3 bases and 0 bases, there was a span of 12 bases. The CDR3 covers 16 residues. The germline CDR1 and CDR2 sequences are SGDLS and YYNGEE.

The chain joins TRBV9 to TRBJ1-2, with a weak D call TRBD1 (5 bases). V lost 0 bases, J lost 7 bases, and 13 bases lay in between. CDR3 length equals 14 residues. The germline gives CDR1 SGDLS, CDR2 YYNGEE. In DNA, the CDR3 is TGTGCCAGCAGCGTAGCTACAGGCTCGGGTGGCTACACCTTC. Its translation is CASSVATGSGGYTF.

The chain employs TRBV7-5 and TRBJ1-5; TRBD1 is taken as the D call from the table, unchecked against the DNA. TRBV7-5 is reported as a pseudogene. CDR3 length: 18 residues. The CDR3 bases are TGTGTCAGAAGCTTAGCGAGTCGGACAGGAGCGAGCAATCAGCCCCAGCATTTT. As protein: CVRSLASRTGASNQPQHF.

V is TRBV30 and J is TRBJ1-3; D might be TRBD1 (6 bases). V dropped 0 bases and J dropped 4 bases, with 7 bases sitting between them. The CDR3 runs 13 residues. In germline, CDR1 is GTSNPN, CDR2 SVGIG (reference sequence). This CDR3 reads CAWSVDRGNTIYF. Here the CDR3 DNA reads TGTGCCTGGAGTGTAGACAGGGGAAACACCATATATTTT.

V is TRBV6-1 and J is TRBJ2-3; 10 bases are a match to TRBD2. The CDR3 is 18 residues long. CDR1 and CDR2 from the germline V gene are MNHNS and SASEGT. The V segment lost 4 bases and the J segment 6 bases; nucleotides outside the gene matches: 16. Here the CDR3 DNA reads TGTGCCAGCAGTGCAGGGTTAGGGACTAGCGCTTTACTGGATACGCAGTATTTT. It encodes CASSAGLGTSALLDTQYF.

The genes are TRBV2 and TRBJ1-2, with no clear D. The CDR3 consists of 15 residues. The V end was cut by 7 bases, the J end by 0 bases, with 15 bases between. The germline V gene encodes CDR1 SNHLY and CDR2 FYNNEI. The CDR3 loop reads CASILRHATNYGYTF. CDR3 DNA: TGTGCCAGCATACTTCGACACGCTACTAACTATGGCTACACCTTC.

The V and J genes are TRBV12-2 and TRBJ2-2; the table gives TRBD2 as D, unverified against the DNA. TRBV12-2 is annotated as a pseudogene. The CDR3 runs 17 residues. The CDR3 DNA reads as TGTGCAAGTCGCTTAGACTATGGGACTTCGAACACCGGGGAGCTGTTTTTT. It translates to CASRLDYGTSNTGELFF.

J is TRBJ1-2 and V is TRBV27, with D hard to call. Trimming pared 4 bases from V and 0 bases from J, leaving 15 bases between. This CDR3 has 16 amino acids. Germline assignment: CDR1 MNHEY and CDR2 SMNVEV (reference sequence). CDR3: CASSSKDRDSNYGYTF. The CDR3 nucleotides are TGTGCCAGCAGTTCCAAAGATCGGGATTCTAACTATGGCTACACCTTC.

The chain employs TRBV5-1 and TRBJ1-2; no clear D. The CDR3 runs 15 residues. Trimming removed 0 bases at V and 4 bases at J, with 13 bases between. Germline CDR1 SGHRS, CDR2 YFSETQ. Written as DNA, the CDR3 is TGCGCCAGCAGCTTGGAGCGGGCATCCGGCTATGGCTACACCTTC. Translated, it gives CASSLERASGYGYTF.

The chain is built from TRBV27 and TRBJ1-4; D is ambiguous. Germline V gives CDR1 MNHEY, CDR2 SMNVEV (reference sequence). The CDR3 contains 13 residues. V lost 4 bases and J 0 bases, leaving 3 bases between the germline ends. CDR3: CASSWTTNEKLFF. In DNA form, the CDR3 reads TGTGCCAGCAGTTGGACAACTAATGAAAAACTGTTTTTT.

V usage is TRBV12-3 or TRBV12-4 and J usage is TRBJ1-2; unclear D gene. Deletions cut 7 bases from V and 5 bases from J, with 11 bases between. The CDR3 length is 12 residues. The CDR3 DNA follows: TGTGCCAGCACCCTAGTGGGTTATGGCTACACCTTC. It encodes CASTLVGYGYTF.

CDR3 nucleotides: TGTGCCTGGAGTTTAGGAGGGATTAGCACAGATACGCAGTATTTT. Protein sequence: CAWSLGGISTDTQYF. The chain links TRBV30 to TRBJ2-3, with D possibly matching TRBD2 (6 bases). Germline V gene lookup returns CDR1 GTSNPN and CDR2 SVGIG (reference sequence). There are 15 residues in the CDR3. V lost 2 bases and J 0 bases, leaving 12 bases between the germline ends.

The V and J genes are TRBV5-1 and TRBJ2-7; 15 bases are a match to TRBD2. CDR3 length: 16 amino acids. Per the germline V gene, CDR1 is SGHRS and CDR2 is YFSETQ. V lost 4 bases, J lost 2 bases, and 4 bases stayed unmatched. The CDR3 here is CASSPRTSGRAYEQYF. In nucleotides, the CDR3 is TGCGCCAGCAGCCCCCGGACTAGCGGGAGGGCCTACGAGCAGTACTTC.

The CDR3 DNA follows: TGTGCCAGCAGCTCGGGGACGGATCCAACTAATGAAAAACTGTTTTTT. Translating gives CASSSGTDPTNEKLFF. J is TRBJ1-4 and V is TRBV13; the D gene is possibly TRBD1 (5 bases). The CDR3 is 16 residues long. Looked up from germline, CDR1 is PRHDT and CDR2 is FYEKMQ (reference sequence). V was cut by 4 bases and J by 0 bases, with 12 bases left in between.